This T cell receptor (beta chain) was obtained from a study of early T cells in non-severe SARS-CoV-2 infection. Across the whole study: The chains were unpaired, and the sequenced material was bulk RNA from unsorted whole blood.

Individually, cDNA molecules had unique molecular identifiers attached to them. One entry per CDR3 protein results from TCRdb running MiXCR on the 5' RACE reads. The data show around 27,000 distinct CDR3 sequences, about 3.8% seen once. This clonotype has ten or more counts. Its cognate antigen is unknown. Study results and caveats: Sequences matched to VDJdb favored anti-spike CD8 responses, while private and CD4 specificities were missed.

V trimming: 7 bases; J trimming: 4 bases; junction bases outside the gene matches: 21. CDR3 length: 19 amino acids. Germline CDR1 and CDR2: WSHSY and SAAADI. This chain joins TRBV10-2 and TRBJ2-3; 9 nucleotides agree with TRBD2. The sample consisted of whole blood. This receptor was identified in an adult who was a healthcare worker with PCR-confirmed SARS-CoV-2 infection or an uninfected control (not recorded which). The CDR3 loop reads CASTEEAGGPSSIPDTQYF. DNA of the CDR3: TGCGCCAGCACCGAAGAGGCGGGAGGGCCGAGTAGCATCCCAGATACGCAGTATTTT.